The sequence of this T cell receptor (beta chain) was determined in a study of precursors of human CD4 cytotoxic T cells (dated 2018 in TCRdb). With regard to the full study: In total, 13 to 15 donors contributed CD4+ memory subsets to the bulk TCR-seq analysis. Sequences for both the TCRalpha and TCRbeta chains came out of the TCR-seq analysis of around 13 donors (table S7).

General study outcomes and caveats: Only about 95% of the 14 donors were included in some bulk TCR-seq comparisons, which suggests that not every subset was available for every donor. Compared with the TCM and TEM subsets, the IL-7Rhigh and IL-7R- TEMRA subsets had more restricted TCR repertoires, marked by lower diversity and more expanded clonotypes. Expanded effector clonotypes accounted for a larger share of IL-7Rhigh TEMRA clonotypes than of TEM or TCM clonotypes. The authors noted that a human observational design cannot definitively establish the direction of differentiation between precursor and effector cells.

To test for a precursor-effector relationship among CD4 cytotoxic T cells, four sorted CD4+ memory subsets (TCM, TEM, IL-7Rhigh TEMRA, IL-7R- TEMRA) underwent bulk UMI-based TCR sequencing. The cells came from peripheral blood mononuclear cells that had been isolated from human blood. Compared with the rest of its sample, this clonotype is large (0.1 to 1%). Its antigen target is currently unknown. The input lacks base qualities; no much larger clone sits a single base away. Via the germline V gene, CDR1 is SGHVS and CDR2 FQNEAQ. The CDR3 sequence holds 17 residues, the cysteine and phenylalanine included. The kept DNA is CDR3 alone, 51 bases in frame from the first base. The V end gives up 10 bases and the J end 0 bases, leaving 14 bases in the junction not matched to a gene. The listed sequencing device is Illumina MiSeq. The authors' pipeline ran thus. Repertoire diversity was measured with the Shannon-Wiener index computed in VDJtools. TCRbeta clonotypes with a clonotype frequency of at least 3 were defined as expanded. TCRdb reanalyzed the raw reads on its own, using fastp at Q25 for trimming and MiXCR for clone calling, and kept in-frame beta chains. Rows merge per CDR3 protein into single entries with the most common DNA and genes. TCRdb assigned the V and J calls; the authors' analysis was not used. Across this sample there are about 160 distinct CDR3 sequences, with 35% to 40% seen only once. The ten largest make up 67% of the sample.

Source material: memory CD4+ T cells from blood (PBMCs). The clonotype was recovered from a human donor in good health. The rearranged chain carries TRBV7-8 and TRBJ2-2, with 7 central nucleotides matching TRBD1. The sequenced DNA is TGTGCCACCCCCTTTGGGACAGCAACTCCGAACACCGGGGAGCTGTTTTTT. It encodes CATPFGTATPNTGELFF.